The clone carrying this T cell receptor beta chain was picked up a small number of times. The data stem from a study of cytomegalovirus exposure and HLA in healthy donors. PCR amplification relied on 60 Vbeta primers (plus 13 Jbeta primers). The method was immunoSEQ multiplex PCR; TCRdb's version includes in-frame clones alone and lacks a portion of them. The repertoire holds about 120,000 clones, 75% seen once, with 1.6% in the top ten. This CDR3 region has 17 residues. Trimming stripped 2 bases from V and 4 bases from J, with 20 bases between. The germline gives CDR1 MDHEN, CDR2 SYDVKM. Sequences were obtained from PBMCs. This chain joins TRBV28 and TRBJ1-2; D is unclear. The clonotype was recovered from a woman aged 18-29 years in good health and CMV-seronegative. CDR3 sequence reads: CASSLRPPGSWPYGYTF. In DNA, the CDR3 is TGTGCCAGCAGTTTACGCCCTCCCGGGAGCTGGCCCTATGGCTACACCTTC.